The 14 T cell receptor beta chains in this list originate from one sample, sequenced in a study of cytomegalovirus exposure and HLA in healthy donors. Primers for the PCR totalled 60 Vbeta and 13 Jbeta. The data were produced by immunoSEQ multiplex PCR, yet TCRdb's version contains in-frame clones alone and is incomplete. In the table there are about 120,000 clones, around 68% of which are singletons. The sample was PBMCs. The origin of the receptors is a woman between 45 and 60 years old in good health and CMV-seropositive.

V is TRBV5-4 and J is TRBJ2-5; 7 bases line up with TRBD1. The CDR3 sequence is 13 residues long. The germline gives CDR1 SGHNT, CDR2 YYREEE (reference sequence). J lost 9 bases, V lost 4 bases, and 9 bases had no gene match. This chain's CDR3 is CASSLGDRGAQYF. In DNA, the CDR3 is TGTGCCAGCAGCCTAGGGGACAGAGGGGCCCAGTACTTC.

This chain links TRBV7-9 with TRBJ2-3; TRBD1 agrees at 7 bases. The V gene's germline CDR1 is SEHNR and CDR2 FQNEAQ (reference sequence). V lost 8 bases to trimming and J lost 6 bases; unmatched junction nucleotides: 8. This CDR3 has 13 residues. The CDR3 DNA sequence: TGTGCCAGCGGGGACAGCCCCATGGATACGCAGTATTTT. It yields the protein CASGDSPMDTQYF.

The chain joins TRBV29-1 to TRBJ2-2; 10 nucleotides agree with TRBD1. The germline V gene encodes CDR1 SQVTM and CDR2 ANQGSEA. The ends lost 2 bases at V and 4 bases at J; junction bases unmatched: 13. The CDR3 contains 18 residues. The CDR3 bases are TGCAGCGTTGAAACCCGGACAGGGGGGAAAGGGGTCACCGGGGAGCTGTTTTTT. It yields the protein CSVETRTGGKGVTGELFF.

The chain combines TRBV29-1 with TRBJ1-1, with D perhaps matching TRBD1 (6 bases). In germline, CDR1 is SQVTM, CDR2 ANQGSEA. V lost 4 bases to trimming and J lost 1 base, with 13 bases between them. This CDR3 spans 14 amino acids. The DNA of the CDR3 is TGCAGCGTTGTTTCTGGCAGGGGGAACACTGAAGCTTTCTTT. This encodes CSVVSGRGNTEAFF.

There are a few counts of this clone. The CDR3 loop reads CASSIGDRRVGTEKLFF. The CDR3 DNA follows: TGTGCCAGTAGTATAGGTGACCGGAGGGTCGGGACTGAAAAACTGTTTTTT. The chain carries TRBV19 and TRBJ1-4; D is possibly TRBD1 (5 bases). Germline CDR1 and CDR2: LNHDA and SQIVND (reference sequence). The CDR3 consists of 17 residues. Trimming removed 1 base at V and 7 bases at J, with 19 bases between.

The chain carries TRBV6-5 and TRBJ1-4, with D unclear. The germline gives CDR1 MNHEY, CDR2 SVGAGI. The CDR3 has 14 amino acids. With 3 bases removed from V and 4 bases from J, the gap between germline ends came to 9 bases. The CDR3 here is CASSYERDNEKLFF. The CDR3 bases are TGTGCCAGCAGTTATGAGAGGGATAATGAAAAACTGTTTTTT.

The rearrangement joins TRBV9 to TRBJ1-6, with D perhaps matching TRBD1 (6 bases). The CDR3 consists of 14 residues. Germline CDR1 reads SGDLS; CDR2 reads YYNGEE. The V end lost 3 bases, the J end lost 9 bases, and 13 bases lay between the germline ends. CDR3 nucleotides: TGTGCCAGCAGCGAAGGGGGAGGGGCTTCACCCCTCCACTTT. It specifies CASSEGGGASPLHF.

This clone occurred a few times. J is TRBJ1-1 and V is TRBV4-2; possibly TRBD1 for D (6 bases). The V and J ends lost 3 bases and 4 bases respectively, with 15 bases between them. Germline values: CDR1 LGHNA, CDR2 YNFKEQ. The CDR3 contains 15 residues. The CDR3 DNA reads TGTGCCAGCAGCCAGAATACAGGGCCTCTCACTGAAGCTTTCTTT. It yields the protein CASSQNTGPLTEAFF.

The chain uses TRBV27 and TRBJ2-5, with 9 nucleotides matching TRBD2. The CDR3 spans 14 residues. With 6 bases clipped from V and 4 bases from J, the junction kept 6 bases outside the gene matches. Germline loops: CDR1 MNHEY, CDR2 SMNVEV (reference sequence). The CDR3: CASRNSGGRETQYF. The CDR3 nucleotides are TGTGCCAGCAGAAATAGCGGGGGAAGAGAGACCCAGTACTTC.

The chain is built from TRBV21-1 and TRBJ1-5; TRBD1, the table's D call, lacks a check against the DNA. TRBV21-1 corresponds to a pseudogene. The CDR3 runs to 15 residues. The CDR3 is CASSKVADRDQPQHF. CDR3 DNA sequence: TGTGCCAGCAGCAAAGTGGCGGACAGAGATCAGCCCCAGCATTTT.

In nucleotides, the CDR3 is TGTGCCAGCAGCTTAGATCGGAGCTCTGGAAACACCATATATTTT. Encoded protein: CASSLDRSSGNTIYF. The genes are TRBV13 and TRBJ1-3; D gene unclear. V was pared by 1 base and J by 0 bases, with 7 bases between. Per germline, CDR1 PRHDT and CDR2 FYEKMQ (reference sequence). This CDR3 is 15 amino acids long.

This sequence joins TRBV4-3 and TRBJ1-1, with TRBD1 identical over 8 bases. The CDR3 runs to 16 residues. Germline V gives CDR1 LGHNA, CDR2 YSLEER. Germline trimming cut 0 bases from V and 10 bases from J; bases unmatched to any gene: 13. As DNA, the CDR3 is TGCGCCAGCAGCCAAGATAGTACGGGTGGGACAGGTCGAGCTTTCTTT. Protein: CASSQDSTGGTGRAFF.

The chain uses TRBV28 and TRBJ2-7, with TRBD2 as a possible D gene (6 bases). Germline CDR1 MDHEN, CDR2 SYDVKM. This CDR3 region has 13 residues. The germline V and J ends were trimmed by 6 bases and 4 bases, with 13 bases remaining between them. The CDR3 DNA sequence: TGTGCCAGCAGCGGTACGGAGGGGTACGAGCAGTACTTC. Its protein is CASSGTEGYEQYF.

This clone was counted between two and nine times. The chain joins TRBV6-4 to TRBJ1-2; 8 bases line up with TRBD1. The CDR3 is 16 residues long. Germline assignment: CDR1 MRHNA and CDR2 SNTAGT. The V and J ends lost 3 bases and 5 bases, in that order; junction bases with no gene match: 11. In DNA form, the CDR3 reads TGTGCCAGCAGTGAGGGGGTCGCAGGGGGCGGATATGGCTACACCTTC. Translating it yields CASSEGVAGGGYGYTF.